The TCR beta chain under discussion was sequenced for a study of shared clonotypes between healthy human individuals. Trimming took off 5 bases at V and 2 bases at J, with 11 bases between the two ends. CDR1 is MNHNS and CDR2 is SASEGT in the germline V gene. The length of the CDR3 is 14 residues. Replicate PCRs run on sorted subsets employed around 200 ng DNA, 30,000 to 35,000 T cell genomes. TCRdb's table, derived via immunoSEQ multiplex PCR, lists solely in-frame clones and lacks some. Here the sample spans about 1.5 million clones, roughly 96% being singletons. This receptor was taken from a man aged 30-40 years in good health. Sequences were obtained from naive CD4+ T cells sorted from blood. Sample subset: CD45RA+ positively selected. V gene TRBV6-1 combines with J gene TRBJ2-3; D is unclear. The CDR3 DNA reads as TGTGCCAGCAGTTGGACCGAAGTCACAGATACGCAGTATTTT. Amino acid sequence: CASSWTEVTDTQYF.